The 18 T cell receptor beta chains below come from one sample, sequenced in a study of shared clonotypes between healthy human individuals. The repertoire was sequenced with immunoSEQ multiplex PCR; TCRdb's copy has only in-frame clones and lacks some. The sample yields under 850,000 clones, about 92% seen once. CD45RO-negative, CCR7-positively selected cells formed the naive CD8 fraction, excluding terminally differentiated effector memory CD45RA+ cells. Sequenced: naive CD8+ T cells sorted from blood. The receptor source for this set is a man aged 25 to 45 in good health.

V and J are TRBV5-4 and TRBJ2-7; no reliable D call. The CDR3 spans 13 residues. Germline-derived CDR1 and CDR2 are SGHNT and YYREEE (reference sequence). The V gene lost 3 bases and the J gene lost 2 bases, with 9 bases spanning the gap. The CDR3 is CASSSSYPYEQYF. The DNA of the CDR3 is TGTGCCAGCAGCTCTTCCTACCCCTACGAGCAGTACTTC.

The rearrangement joins TRBV28 to TRBJ1-5; D call uncertain. V was pared by 5 bases and J by 5 bases, with 13 bases between. The CDR3 covers 14 residues. Germline V gives CDR1 MDHEN, CDR2 SYDVKM. In DNA form, the CDR3 reads TGTGCCAGCAGTCCTACTCTGGGGTATCAGCCCCAGCATTTT. It encodes CASSPTLGYQPQHF.

This clone is a singleton in its sample. The chain combines TRBV7-2 with TRBJ2-1; 11 nucleotides agree with TRBD2. Germline CDR1 and CDR2: SGHTA and FQGNSA. This CDR3 has 18 residues. The trim removed 5 bases at V and 8 bases at J, leaving 17 bases unmatched. This chain's CDR3 is CASSRVGLAEPRRYEQFF. The CDR3 DNA follows: TGTGCCAGCAGCCGCGTGGGACTAGCGGAGCCTAGGAGGTATGAGCAGTTCTTC.

The V call is TRBV30, the J call TRBJ1-4, with 7 bases identical to TRBD1. V gave up 4 bases and J gave up 8 bases; unmatched junction bases: 10. CDR3 length: 14 amino acids. The V gene's germline CDR1 is GTSNPN and CDR2 SVGIG (reference sequence). CDR3 coding DNA: TGTGCCTGGACAGGGGGGTTGGCACGGGAAAAACTGTTTTTT. It yields the protein CAWTGGLAREKLFF. The variable domain in full, with the rest retrieved from reference TRBV30 and TRBJ1-4, is SQTIHQWPATLVQPVGSPLSLECTVEGTSNPNLYWYRQAAGRGLQLLFYSVGIGQISSEVPQNLSASRPQDRQFILSSKKLLLSDSGFYLCAWTGGLAREKLFFGSGTQLSVL.

J is TRBJ2-2 and V is TRBV10-1; D gene uncertain. The V end lost 3 bases, the J end lost 2 bases, and 10 bases lay between the germline ends. Germline CDR1 and CDR2: WNHNN and SYGVQD (reference sequence). The CDR3 is made up of 15 amino acids. CDR3 nucleotides: TGCGCCAGCAGTGAAAGCCTAACTAACACCGGGGAGCTGTTTTTT. This gives the protein CASSESLTNTGELFF.

This sequence joins TRBV9 and TRBJ1-5, with D unresolved. Germline V gene sequence: CDR1 SGDLS, CDR2 YYNGEE. CDR3 size: 14 residues. The germline V and J ends were trimmed by 2 bases and 2 bases, with 8 bases remaining between them. The CDR3 protein is CASSVDHGNQPQHF. CDR3 bases: TGTGCCAGCAGCGTGGATCACGGCAATCAGCCCCAGCATTTT.

This chain uses TRBV9 with TRBJ2-5; 14 bases fit TRBD2. Trimming at V came to 3 bases and at J to 3 bases, leaving 1 base not matched to a gene. CDR3 length: 15 amino acids. CDR1 is SGDLS, CDR2 YYNGEE, per germline. The CDR3 sequence: CASSGGLAGEETQYF. CDR3 nucleotide sequence: TGTGCCAGCAGCGGGGGACTAGCGGGGGAAGAGACCCAGTACTTC.

The rearrangement uses TRBV9 and TRBJ2-1; D call uncertain. Germline V CDR1 and CDR2: SGDLS, YYNGEE. V gave up 4 bases and J gave up 4 bases, with 15 bases separating them. The CDR3 totals 15 residues. The CDR3 loop reads CASSPYTNKYNEQFF. CDR3 nucleotides: TGTGCCAGCAGCCCCTACACCAACAAGTACAATGAGCAGTTCTTC.

Worth noting for this clone: Other DNA variants within this sample encode the same CDR3. The J gene is TRBJ2-1, the V gene TRBV2; D gene uncertain. From germline, CDR1 is SNHLY and CDR2 FYNNEI. V was pared by 6 bases and J by 3 bases, with 6 bases between. This CDR3 is 12 amino acids long. This CDR3 reads CASRGRYNEQFF. In DNA form, the CDR3 reads TGTGCCAGCAGAGGCCGCTACAATGAGCAGTTCTTC.

The chain couples TRBV10-3 to TRBJ2-7; 10 bases are shared with TRBD1. From germline, CDR1 is ENHRY and CDR2 SYGVKD. Trimming removed 2 bases from V and 2 bases from J; junction bases left unmatched: 3. This CDR3 comprises 15 residues. The CDR3 loop reads CAISELGTGAYEQYF. DNA of the CDR3: TGTGCCATCAGTGAGCTCGGGACAGGGGCCTACGAGCAGTACTTC.

This clone is a singleton in its sample. The V and J genes are TRBV5-4 and TRBJ2-1; 7 bases map to TRBD2. This CDR3 is 12 amino acids long. CDR1 and CDR2 (germline): SGHNT, YYREEE (reference sequence). V shed 6 bases, J shed 7 bases, and the junction held 4 bases outside the gene matches. CDR3 in DNA: TGTGCCAGCACGCCCGGGGGGAATGAGCAGTTCTTC. Translating gives CASTPGGNEQFF.

The V call is TRBV5-6, the J call TRBJ2-7; perhaps D is TRBD1 or TRBD2 (6 bases each). This CDR3 region has 16 residues. V was cut by 4 bases and J by 6 bases, with 23 bases left in between. Germline assignment: CDR1 SGHDT and CDR2 YYEEEE. The CDR3 DNA reads as TGTGCCAGCAGCGTACTTGGGGGCATGGAGGGCGGCGAGCAGTACTTC. Translating gives CASSVLGGMEGGEQYF.

This sequence joins TRBV28 and TRBJ2-7, with 8 bases matching TRBD2. Germline lookup yields CDR1 MDHEN and CDR2 SYDVKM. After removal of 3 bases from V and 3 bases from J, the junction contained 10 bases not matched to a gene. This CDR3 has 16 residues. CDR3 amino acids: CASSLTEGSGSYEQYF. Here the CDR3 DNA reads TGTGCCAGCAGTTTGACAGAGGGCAGCGGGAGCTACGAGCAGTACTTC.

The chain employs TRBV6-6 and TRBJ2-3; D is ambiguous. V lost 7 bases and J lost 1, with 6 bases in between. Germline assignment: CDR1 MNHNY and CDR2 SVGAGI (reference sequence). CDR3 length equals 12 residues. CDR3 loop: CASTEGTDTQYF. CDR3 in DNA: TGTGCCAGCACGGAAGGCACAGATACGCAGTATTTT.

The rearrangement uses TRBV4-3 and TRBJ2-1, with TRBD2 matching 12 bases. Germline CDR1 reads LGHNA; CDR2 reads YSLEER. The junction had 3 bases not matched to a gene; V was cut back by 5 bases and J by 7 bases. The CDR3 loop spans 14 amino acids. In nucleotides, the CDR3 is TGCGCCAGCAGCGCAACTAGCGGGAGGAATGAGCAGTTCTTC. Translation: CASSATSGRNEQFF.

The V gene is TRBV27, the J gene TRBJ2-3; 7 nucleotides line up with TRBD2. The V and J ends lost 4 bases and 10 bases, in that order; junction bases with no gene match: 8. This CDR3 comprises 13 residues. Germline V gene sequence: CDR1 MNHEY, CDR2 SMNVEV (reference sequence). In nucleotides, the CDR3 is TGTGCCAGCAGTTCGGGACTACCCCTCGCGCAGTATTTT. Protein: CASSSGLPLAQYF.

V gene TRBV27 combines with J gene TRBJ2-2; D may be TRBD2 (5 bases). The V gene lost 5 bases and the J gene lost 5 bases, with 21 bases spanning the gap. This CDR3 has 17 amino acids. CDR1 is MNHEY, CDR2 SMNVEV, per germline (reference sequence). The CDR3 DNA reads TGTGCCAGCAGTCCGGCCCTAACTAGACCATTTACCGGGGAGCTGTTTTTT. Translation gives CASSPALTRPFTGELFF.

The chain is built from TRBV5-1 and TRBJ2-1; perhaps TRBD1 as D (7 bases). The CDR3 contains 15 residues. Germline V gives CDR1 SGHRS, CDR2 YFSETQ. Trimming cost V 3 bases and J 2 bases, with 12 bases left between them. The CDR3: CASSWGDRAYNEQFF. The CDR3 DNA reads TGCGCCAGCAGCTGGGGGGACAGAGCCTACAATGAGCAGTTCTTC. Combining the CDR3 with reference TRBV5-1 and TRBJ2-1 gives the whole variable domain KAGVTQTPRYLIKTRGQQVTLSCSPISGHRSVSWYQQTPGQGLQFLFEYFSETQRNKGNFPGRFSGRQFSNSRSEMNVSTLELGDSALYLCASSWGDRAYNEQFFGPGTRLTVL.